The 5 T cell receptor beta chains reported below all come from one sample, sequenced in a study of memory CD4+ T cells and cytomegalovirus serostatus (dated by TCRdb to about 2019). A FACSAria II was used to sort memory CD4+ T cells, defined as single viable CD3+CD4+CD8-CD45RO+ cells. Library creation used the immunoSEQ multiplex PCR assay. Not all clones reach the TCRdb copy of this immuneACCESS table, which keeps in-frame sequences only. Checked studies attribute under half of the gap to unresolved V genes and leave the rest unexplained. The sample table contains 55,000 to 80,000 clones; only one count was recorded for roughly 76% of them. Approximately 4.5% of the sample comes from the top ten. What was sequenced was memory CD4+ T cells from blood. Receptors originate from an adult in good health and CMV-seropositive.

The rearrangement uses TRBV27 and TRBJ2-5; 7 bases are shared with TRBD2. The CDR3 consists of 14 residues. Germline-derived CDR1 and CDR2 are MNHEY and SMNVEV (reference sequence). The trim removed 4 bases at V and 3 bases at J, leaving 5 bases unmatched. DNA for the CDR3: TGTGCCAGCAGTTGGGGGGGAGCGGAAGAGACCCAGTACTTC. Residues: CASSWGGAEETQYF.

The J gene is TRBJ2-2, the V gene TRBV7-3; 13 bases line up with TRBD2. V shed 5 bases and J 4 bases; nucleotides not matched to a gene: 4. This CDR3 contains 16 residues. The germline CDR1 and CDR2 sequences are SGHTA and FQGTGA. This CDR3 is CASSKGLAGTTGELFF. CDR3 coding DNA: TGTGCCAGCAGCAAGGGACTAGCGGGAACCACCGGGGAGCTGTTTTTT.

The J gene is TRBJ2-2, the V gene TRBV19; D unclear. CDR1 LNHDA and CDR2 SQIVND come from the germline V gene (reference sequence). V lost 3 bases and J lost 0, with 5 bases in between. The CDR3 runs to 14 residues. The DNA of the CDR3 is TGTGCCAGTAGTATGGATCCGAACACCGGGGAGCTGTTTTTT. It codes for CASSMDPNTGELFF. The variable domain in full, completed from reference TRBV19 and TRBJ2-2, reads DGGITQSPKYLFRKEGQNVTLSCEQNLNHDAMYWYRQDPGQGLRLIYYSQIVNDFQKGDIAEGYSVSREKKESFPLTVTSAQKNPTAFYLCASSMDPNTGELFFGEGSRLTVL.

This clone was detected a few times. The rearrangement joins TRBV11-2 to TRBJ1-2; D may be TRBD1 (5 bases). The CDR3 is made up of 16 amino acids. V was cut by 1 base and J by 12 bases, with 24 bases left in between. Germline-derived CDR1 and CDR2 are SGHAT and FQNNGV. The CDR3 here is CASSLAVSTPGASNTF. CDR3 sequence (DNA): TGTGCCAGCAGCTTAGCTGTTTCGACACCCGGGGCGTCAAACACCTTC.

Only a few counts were recorded for this clone. The chain recombines TRBV5-1 with TRBJ2-7; TRBD1 matches 8 bases. The CDR3 loop spans 15 amino acids. Trimming removed 0 bases from V and 9 bases from J; junction bases left unmatched: 11. Germline CDR1 and CDR2: SGHRS and YFSETQ. The CDR3 loop is CASSLEFEDRERQYF. The DNA of the CDR3 is TGCGCCAGCAGCTTGGAATTCGAGGACAGGGAACGGCAGTACTTC.